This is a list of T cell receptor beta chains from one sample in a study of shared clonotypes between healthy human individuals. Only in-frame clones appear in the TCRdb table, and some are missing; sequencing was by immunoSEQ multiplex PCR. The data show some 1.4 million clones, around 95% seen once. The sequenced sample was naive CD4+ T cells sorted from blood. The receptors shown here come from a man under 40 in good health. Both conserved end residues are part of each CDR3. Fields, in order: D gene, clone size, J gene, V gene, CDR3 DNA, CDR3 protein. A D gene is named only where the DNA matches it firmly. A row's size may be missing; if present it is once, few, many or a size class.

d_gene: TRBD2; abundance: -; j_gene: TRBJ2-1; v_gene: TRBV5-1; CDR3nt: TGCGCCAGCAGCTTGGCGCCTAGCGGGAGTAATGAGCAGTTCTTC; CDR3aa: CASSLAPSGSNEQFF
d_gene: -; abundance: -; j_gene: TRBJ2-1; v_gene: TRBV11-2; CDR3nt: TGTGCCAGCAGCCCTACCAGGCTAACCTACAATGAGCAGTTCTTC; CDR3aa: CASSPTRLTYNEQFF
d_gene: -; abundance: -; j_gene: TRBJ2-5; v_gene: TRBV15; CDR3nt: TGTGCCACCAGCAGAGCCCTGGCCGGGACGGGCCGGGAGACCCAGTACTTC; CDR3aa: CATSRALAGTGRETQYF
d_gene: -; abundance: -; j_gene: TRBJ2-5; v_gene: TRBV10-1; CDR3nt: TGCGCCAGCAGTTTGGGCCCACAAGAGACCCAGTACTTC; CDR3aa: CASSLGPQETQYF
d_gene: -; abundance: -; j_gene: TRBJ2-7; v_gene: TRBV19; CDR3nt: TGTGCCAGTAGTATGCAGGGGAGGGCTTCCTACGAGCAGTACTTC; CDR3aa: CASSMQGRASYEQYF
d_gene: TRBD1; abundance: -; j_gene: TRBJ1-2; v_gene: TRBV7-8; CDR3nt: TGTGCCAGCAGCTGGGACAGTGCCACGGGGAATGGCTACACCTTC; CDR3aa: CASSWDSATGNGYTF
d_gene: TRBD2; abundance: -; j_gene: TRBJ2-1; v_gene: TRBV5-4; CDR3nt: TGTGCCAGCAGCCGACTAGCGGGAGAGGTTTCCTACAATGAGCAGTTCTTC; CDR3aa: CASSRLAGEVSYNEQFF
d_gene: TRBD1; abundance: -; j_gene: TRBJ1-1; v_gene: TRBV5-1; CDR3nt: TGCGCCAGCGGTAAAACAGGGGCCACTGAAGCTTTCTTT; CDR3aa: CASGKTGATEAFF
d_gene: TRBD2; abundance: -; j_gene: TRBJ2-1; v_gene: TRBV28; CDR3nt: TGTGCCAGCAGTTCACTTAGCGGGAGGGCCGGCGATGAGCAGTTCTTC; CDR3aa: CASSSLSGRAGDEQFF
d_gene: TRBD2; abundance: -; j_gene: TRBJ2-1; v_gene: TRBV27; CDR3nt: TGTGCCAGCAGCACTCGACTAGCGGCACACAATGAGCAGTTCTTC; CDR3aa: CASSTRLAAHNEQFF
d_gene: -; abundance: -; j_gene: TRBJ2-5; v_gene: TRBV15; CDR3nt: TGTGCCACCAGCAGGGAAAGGATGACCCAGTACTTC; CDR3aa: CATSRERMTQYF
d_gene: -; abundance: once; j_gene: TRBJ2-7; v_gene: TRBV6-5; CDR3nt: TGTGCCAGCAGAACCTCGGCAGCTATCCCCTACGAGCAGTACTTC; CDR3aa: CASRTSAAIPYEQYF
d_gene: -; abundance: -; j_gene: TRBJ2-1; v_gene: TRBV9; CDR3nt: TGTGCCAGCAGCGTTGATCAGTGGGGCTACAATGAGCAGTTCTTC; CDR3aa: CASSVDQWGYNEQFF
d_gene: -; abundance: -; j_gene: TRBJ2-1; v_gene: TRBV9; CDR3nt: TGTGCCAGCAGTGAATCCGGGACAAGATTCAACAATGAGCAGTTCTTC; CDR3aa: CASSESGTRFNNEQFF
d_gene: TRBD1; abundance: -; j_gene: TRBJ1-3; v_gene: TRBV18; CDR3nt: TGTGCCAGCTCACCTGTGACAGGGCACGGAAACACCATATATTTT; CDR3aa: CASSPVTGHGNTIYF
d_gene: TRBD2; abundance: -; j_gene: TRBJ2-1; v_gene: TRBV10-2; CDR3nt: TGCGCCAGCAGTGACGCGGGAGGGAGCTCCTACAATGAGCAGTTCTTC; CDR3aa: CASSDAGGSSYNEQFF
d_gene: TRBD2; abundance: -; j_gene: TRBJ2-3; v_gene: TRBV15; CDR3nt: TGTGCCACCAGCATGGGACTAGCCACAGATACGCAGTATTTT; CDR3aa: CATSMGLATDTQYF
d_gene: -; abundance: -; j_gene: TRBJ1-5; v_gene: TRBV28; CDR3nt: TGTGCCAGCAGGGGTAATCAGCCCCAGCATTTT; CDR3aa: CASRGNQPQHF
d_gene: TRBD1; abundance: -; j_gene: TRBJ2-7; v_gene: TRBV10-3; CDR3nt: TGTGCCACCAGTCAGGGGGAATACGGTTACGAGCAGTACTTC; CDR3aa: CATSQGEYGYEQYF